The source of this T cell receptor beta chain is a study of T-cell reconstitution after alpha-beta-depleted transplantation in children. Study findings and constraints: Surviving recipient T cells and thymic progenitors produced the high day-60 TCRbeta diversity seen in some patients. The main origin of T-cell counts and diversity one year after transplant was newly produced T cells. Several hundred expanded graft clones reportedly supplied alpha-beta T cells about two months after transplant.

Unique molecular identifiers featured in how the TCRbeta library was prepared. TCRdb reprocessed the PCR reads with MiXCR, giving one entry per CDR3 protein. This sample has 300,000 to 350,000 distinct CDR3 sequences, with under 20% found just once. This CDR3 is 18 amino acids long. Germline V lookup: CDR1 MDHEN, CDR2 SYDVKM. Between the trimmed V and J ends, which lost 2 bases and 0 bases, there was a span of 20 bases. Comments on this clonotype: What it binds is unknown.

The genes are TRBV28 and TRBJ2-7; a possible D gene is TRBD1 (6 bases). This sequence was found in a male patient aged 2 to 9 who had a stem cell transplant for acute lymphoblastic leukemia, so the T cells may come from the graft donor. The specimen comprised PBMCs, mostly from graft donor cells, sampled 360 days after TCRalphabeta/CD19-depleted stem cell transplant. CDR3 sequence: CASSLALDTGTASYEQYF. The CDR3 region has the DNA TGTGCCAGCAGTTTAGCCCTTGATACAGGGACGGCCTCCTACGAGCAGTACTTC.